Included here is one T cell receptor beta chain sequence, with context. V lost 3 bases and J lost 8, with 13 bases in between. The CDR3 spans 13 residues. The data derive from a study of blood T cell repertoires in COVID-19. Overall study context: Sample material is recorded as cDNA or gDNA derived from T cells, B-cell-depleted T cells, or PBMCs.

Under the authors' procedure: Reference gene primer amplification gave estimated nucleated cell counts. TCRdb's copy holds only in-frame clones and misses some; the assay was immunoSEQ multiplex PCR. That table supplies the V and J calls and clone size; D and trimming were determined from the DNA. Here the sample spans some 97,000 clones, roughly 90% being singletons. This chain connects TRBV12-3 or TRBV12-4 to TRBJ1-2, with D possibly matching TRBD1 (6 bases). The clonotype was recovered from a woman in her fifties or sixties with acute or convalescent COVID-19. What was sequenced was peripheral blood. The CDR3 nucleotides read TGTGCCAGCAGTTTTTACAGGGAAGGAGGCTACACCTTC. It codes for CASSFYREGGYTF.